These 13 T cell receptor beta chains originate from one sample sequenced in a study of spatial heterogeneity in lung cancer. Overall study findings and caveats: Counts that tracked tumor mutation counts were those of expanded intratumoral alpha and beta TCRs.

Their cognate antigens are unknown. As for time point: sample taken at primary tumor resection. TCRdb passed the 5' RACE reads through MiXCR, listing each CDR3 protein once. The data show about 2,800 distinct CDR3 sequences, with approximately 49% seen just once and roughly three fifths held by the top ten. This material consisted of lung tumor tissue, taken at surgery. All receptors come from a male donor with early-stage non-small cell lung cancer.

This clonotype is termed medium-sized. The chain couples TRBV6-2 or TRBV6-3 to TRBJ2-5; D is uncertain. V lost 5 bases and J 2 bases, leaving 6 bases between the germline ends. CDR3 size: 12 residues. Germline V CDR1 and CDR2: MNHEY, SVGEGT. The chain's CDR3 is CASSPGQETQYF. The CDR3 nucleotides are TGTGCCAGCAGTCCCGGACAAGAGACCCAGTACTTC.

This clonotype is medium-sized (0.01 to 0.1%) in the sample. The rearrangement joins TRBV5-1 to TRBJ2-3; either TRBD1 or TRBD2 may supply D (6 bases each). The CDR3 length is 16 residues. The germline V gene has CDR1 SGHRS and CDR2 YFSETQ. The V and J ends lost 4 bases and 1 base respectively, with 16 bases between them. Written as DNA, the CDR3 is TGCGCCAGCAGCGGAGGAGGGGGAAGGGGCACAGATACGCAGTATTTT. It is translated as CASSGGGGRGTDTQYF.

V usage is TRBV20-1 and J usage is TRBJ2-1; D unresolved. Germline values: CDR1 DFQATT, CDR2 SNEGSKA (reference sequence). The CDR3 has 13 amino acids. Trimming removed 2 bases from V and 5 bases from J, with 10 bases in between. This chain's CDR3 is CSARSGQNNEQFF. CDR3 DNA: TGCAGTGCTAGATCCGGGCAAAACAATGAGCAGTTCTTC.

Within the sample, this clonotype is medium-sized. The V call is TRBV18, the J call TRBJ2-7; the D gene could be TRBD1 or TRBD2 (5 bases each). Germline values: CDR1 KGHSH, CDR2 LQKENI. With 4 bases removed from V and 6 bases from J, the gap between germline ends came to 19 bases. The CDR3 has 15 residues. The CDR3 is CASSLAQIGAAEQYF. The CDR3 coding sequence is TGTGCCAGCTCACTCGCCCAAATCGGGGCCGCCGAGCAGTACTTC.

For this clonotype: A much larger clone lies a single base off, so this may be a read error. J is TRBJ2-4 and V is TRBV4-1; D gene uncertain. The V gene lost 3 bases and the J gene lost 5 bases, with 8 bases spanning the gap. The germline V gene has CDR1 MGHRA and CDR2 YSYEKL. The CDR3 runs 13 residues. The CDR3 region has the DNA TGCGCCAGCAGCCACGGGCCCCAAAACATTCAGTACTTC. Protein product: CASSHGPQNIQYF.

The chain has TRBV18 and TRBJ2-3; the D gene is possibly TRBD1 (5 bases). The CDR3 spans 15 residues. The V end was cut by 2 bases, the J end by 3 bases, with 12 bases between. Germline V CDR1 and CDR2: KGHSH, LQKENI. In DNA, the CDR3 is TGTGCCAGCTCACCAACGATTCAGGGAACAGATACGCAGTATTTT. The encoded protein is CASSPTIQGTDTQYF.

The chain recombines TRBV29-1 with TRBJ2-7; 10 nucleotides line up with TRBD1. V lost 4 bases to trimming and J lost 4 bases; unmatched junction nucleotides: 4. The CDR3 runs 13 residues. Germline values: CDR1 SQVTM, CDR2 ANQGSEA. In DNA form, the CDR3 reads TGCAGCGTTGTGGGACAGGGGCCGTACGAGCAGTACTTC. Translation gives CSVVGQGPYEQYF.

In its sample, this clonotype ranks as hyperexpanded. The chain employs TRBV7-8 and TRBJ2-3, with D hard to call. The V end was cut by 3 bases, the J end by 0 bases, with 10 bases between. The CDR3 has 15 residues. Germline values: CDR1 SGHVS, CDR2 FQNEAQ. The CDR3 here is CASSLLRKSTDTQYF. The DNA of the CDR3 is TGTGCCAGCAGCTTGCTGCGCAAGAGCACAGATACGCAGTATTTT.

The V gene is TRBV5-1, the J gene TRBJ1-4; 7 bases fit TRBD1. The trim removed 4 bases at V and 7 bases at J, leaving 10 bases unmatched. This CDR3 contains 15 residues. Looked up from germline, CDR1 is SGHRS and CDR2 is YFSETQ. CDR3 amino acids: CASSPQGSGSEKLFF. CDR3 in DNA: TGCGCCAGCAGCCCACAGGGGAGCGGGAGTGAAAAACTGTTTTTT.

The chain combines TRBV6-1 with TRBJ2-3; D unclear. The CDR3 loop spans 14 amino acids. The V and J ends lost 5 bases and 0 bases respectively, with 9 bases between them. Germline V gene data show CDR1 as MNHNS and CDR2 as SASEGT. The CDR3 loop is CASSPGSSTDTQYF. CDR3 bases: TGTGCCAGCAGTCCTGGGTCCAGCACAGATACGCAGTATTTT.

This clonotype is labeled as medium-sized. V and J are TRBV10-1 and TRBJ2-5; D not resolved. Trimming shortened V by 3 bases and J by 6 bases, and 14 bases separated the two germline ends. Germline V gene data show CDR1 as WNHNN and CDR2 as SYGVQD (reference sequence). The CDR3 sequence is 14 residues long. CDR3 sequence reads: CASSDGQTLKTQYF. The CDR3 region has the DNA TGCGCCAGCAGTGACGGGCAGACACTGAAGACCCAGTACTTC.

This clonotype has only a few counts. This chain uses TRBV24-1 with TRBJ2-2; 10 positions match TRBD1. CDR3 length: 16 residues. Germline-derived CDR1 and CDR2 are KGHDR and SFDVKD. The V and J ends lost 3 bases and 3 bases, in that order; junction bases with no gene match: 3. The CDR3: CATSDPGQGDTGELFF. CDR3 DNA: TGTGCCACCAGTGATCCAGGACAGGGGGACACCGGGGAGCTGTTTTTT.

This rearrangement joins TRBV20-1 to TRBJ1-1; maybe TRBD1 (6 bases). V lost 7 bases and J lost 1, with 16 bases in between. Germline values: CDR1 DFQATT, CDR2 SNEGSKA (reference sequence). This CDR3 is built from 14 residues. CDR3 in DNA: TGCAGTGTTACAGGGCATATTGGGAACACTGAAGCTTTCTTT. As protein: CSVTGHIGNTEAFF.